The clone carrying this TCR beta chain was seen more than once but under ten times. Its specificity is unknown. This CDR3 is built from 16 residues. The V gene end was trimmed by 7 bases and the J gene end by 4 bases; junction bases not matched to a gene: 14. CDR1 is SQVTM and CDR2 is ANQGSEA in the germline V gene. Researchers took RNA transcripts and amplified the TCR beta CDR3 regions from them. The study used the HTBI primer set for a first-round RT-PCR of the TCR CDR3. In TCRdb, the multiplex PCR reads were re-called with MiXCR into one record per CDR3 protein. The sample holds fewer than 650,000 distinct CDR3 sequences, 13% to 15% seen once. The data were obtained in a study of T cells in Graves' hyperthyroidism and ophthalmopathy. For the study at large: Prior to any treatment, at the point of initial diagnosis, peripheral blood was collected.

Findings of the study overall: Ophthalmopathy was separated from stable hyperthyroidism by a 13 V-J model. Clonotypes that were expanded in thyroid above 0.001 mostly appeared in blood too.

The TCR comes from a middle-aged woman with Graves' hyperthyroidism. The sequencing sample was made of blood. The chain links TRBV29-1 to TRBJ1-2; the match to TRBD1 covers 11 bases. The CDR3 loop reads CSAMDRGLRSSYGYTF. CDR3 sequence (DNA): TGCAGCGCGATGGACAGGGGGCTCAGGTCATCCTATGGCTACACCTTC.